This is a list of T cell receptor beta chains from one sample in a study of T cell responses to AZD1222 COVID-19 vaccine. Here immunoSEQ multiplex PCR was the method, and the copy in TCRdb shows in-frame clones only, minus some. The sample includes hundreds of thousands of clones, 90% to 95% of them seen just once. Source: peripheral blood, taken 28 days after the second AZD1222 dose. Receptor source: an adult who received the AZD1222 COVID-19 vaccine. Both conserved end residues are part of each CDR3. The order of the fields is V gene, J gene, clone size, D gene, CDR3 DNA, CDR3 protein. A D gene is named only where the DNA matches it firmly. Where a row states a size, it is once, few, many or the class of an expanded clone; other rows omit it.

v_call: TRBV4-1
j_call: TRBJ1-2
clone_size: NA
d_call: NA
cdr3_nt: TGCGCCAGCAGCCAAGCCTGGGAAAATGGCTACACCTTC
cdr3_aa: CASSQAWENGYTF

v_call: TRBV6-2/TRBV6-3
j_call: TRBJ2-1
clone_size: NA
d_call: NA
cdr3_nt: TGTGCCAGCAGTTACTCGAGGTTCAGCGGGTGGAGCTCCTACAATGAGCAGTTCTTC
cdr3_aa: CASSYSRFSGWSSYNEQFF

v_call: TRBV18
j_call: TRBJ1-6
clone_size: NA
d_call: TRBD1
cdr3_nt: TGTGCCAGCTTTCCGGGACAGCCTAATTCACCCCTCCACTTT
cdr3_aa: CASFPGQPNSPLHF

v_call: TRBV11-2
j_call: TRBJ1-6
clone_size: NA
d_call: TRBD1
cdr3_nt: TGTGCCAGCAGCTTAGACCGTTCAGGGGGACTACCCCTCCACTTT
cdr3_aa: CASSLDRSGGLPLHF

v_call: TRBV6-4
j_call: TRBJ2-3
clone_size: NA
d_call: NA
cdr3_nt: TGTGCCAGCAGCGAATCTACCTCTAGCACAGATACGCAGTATTTT
cdr3_aa: CASSESTSSTDTQYF

v_call: TRBV6-2/TRBV6-3
j_call: TRBJ2-3
clone_size: NA
d_call: NA
cdr3_nt: TGTGCCAGCAGTTACTCGGGTGTAGGGTTAAGTACAGATACGCAGTATTTT
cdr3_aa: CASSYSGVGLSTDTQYF

v_call: TRBV12-5
j_call: TRBJ2-3
clone_size: NA
d_call: TRBD1
cdr3_nt: TGTGCTAGTGGCGTGGGACAGACGATCACAGATACGCAGTATTTT
cdr3_aa: CASGVGQTITDTQYF

v_call: TRBV4-1
j_call: TRBJ1-2
clone_size: once
d_call: TRBD1
cdr3_nt: TGCGCCAGCAGCCAAGTATGGACAGGGGAAGGGGTCGATGGCTACACCTTC
cdr3_aa: CASSQVWTGEGVDGYTF

v_call: TRBV28
j_call: TRBJ1-5
clone_size: NA
d_call: NA
cdr3_nt: TGTGCCAGCAGGATTTTACCCAATCAGCCCCAGCATTTT
cdr3_aa: CASRILPNQPQHF

v_call: TRBV7-3
j_call: TRBJ1-1
clone_size: NA
d_call: TRBD1
cdr3_nt: TGTGCCAGCAGACCGGACAGGGGGACTGAAGCTTTCTTT
cdr3_aa: CASRPDRGTEAFF

v_call: TRBV5-4
j_call: TRBJ2-7
clone_size: NA
d_call: TRBD1
cdr3_nt: TGTGCCAGCAGCTTGGGACAGGGACCCTACGAGCAGTACTTC
cdr3_aa: CASSLGQGPYEQYF

v_call: TRBV2
j_call: TRBJ1-4
clone_size: NA
d_call: TRBD1
cdr3_nt: TGTGCCAGCGCTGGGACAGGCCTGCGTAATGAAAAACTGTTTTTT
cdr3_aa: CASAGTGLRNEKLFF

v_call: TRBV4-3
j_call: TRBJ2-7
clone_size: NA
d_call: TRBD1
cdr3_nt: TGCGCCAGCAGCCAAGAAGGGGGCGTCTACGAGCAGTACTTC
cdr3_aa: CASSQEGGVYEQYF

v_call: TRBV6-6
j_call: TRBJ2-7
clone_size: once
d_call: TRBD2
cdr3_nt: TGTGCCAGCAGACCCCCGGGAGGTTCCTACGAGCAGTACTTC
cdr3_aa: CASRPPGGSYEQYF

v_call: TRBV27
j_call: TRBJ2-7
clone_size: NA
d_call: NA
cdr3_nt: TGTGCCAGTCGTAAGGGGGTAAACGAGCAGTACTTC
cdr3_aa: CASRKGVNEQYF

v_call: TRBV4-1
j_call: TRBJ2-1
clone_size: NA
d_call: NA
cdr3_nt: TGCGCCAGCAGCCAAGGGCTAAGGAGGCCCTACGGTGAGCAGTTCTTC
cdr3_aa: CASSQGLRRPYGEQFF

v_call: TRBV6-5
j_call: TRBJ1-5
clone_size: NA
d_call: NA
cdr3_nt: TGTGCCAGCAGTTACTCCCCCGCGGGCAATCAGCCCCAGCATTTT
cdr3_aa: CASSYSPAGNQPQHF

v_call: TRBV2
j_call: TRBJ2-7
clone_size: NA
d_call: NA
cdr3_nt: TGTGCCAGCAGTGAGGGGCCTGGCTGGGGCGAGCAGTACTTC
cdr3_aa: CASSEGPGWGEQYF

v_call: TRBV5-1
j_call: TRBJ1-2
clone_size: NA
d_call: NA
cdr3_nt: TGCGCCAGCAGCTTGGGAGGGGAGAACTATGGCTACACCTTC
cdr3_aa: CASSLGGENYGYTF

v_call: TRBV7-3
j_call: TRBJ1-4
clone_size: NA
d_call: NA
cdr3_nt: TGTGCCAGCAGCTTAGAGGGGGATAGGGCGACTAATGAAAAACTGTTTTTT
cdr3_aa: CASSLEGDRATNEKLFF

v_call: TRBV28
j_call: TRBJ2-3
clone_size: NA
d_call: TRBD2
cdr3_nt: TGTGCCAGCAGAAACCGGGAGCGGGGGAGGGGAAATACGCAGTATTTT
cdr3_aa: CASRNRERGRGNTQYF

v_call: TRBV19
j_call: TRBJ1-2
clone_size: once
d_call: NA
cdr3_nt: TGTGCCAGTTGGGGGGGAACTGGCTACACCTTC
cdr3_aa: CASWGGTGYTF

v_call: TRBV21-1
j_call: TRBJ1-1
clone_size: NA
d_call: NA
cdr3_nt: TGTGCCAGCAGCAACCTCCCCCAGGGTAGACCTGAAGCTTTCTTT
cdr3_aa: CASSNLPQGRPEAFF

v_call: TRBV7-9
j_call: TRBJ1-2
clone_size: few
d_call: TRBD1
cdr3_nt: TGTGCCAGCAACGGACAGGGGCTTGTGTTGAATGGCTACACCTTC
cdr3_aa: CASNGQGLVLNGYTF

v_call: TRBV28
j_call: TRBJ1-1
clone_size: NA
d_call: NA
cdr3_nt: TGTGCCACCCTAACCCCTACAGGGGAAGCTTTCTTT
cdr3_aa: CATLTPTGEAFF

v_call: TRBV6-2/TRBV6-3
j_call: TRBJ2-7
clone_size: NA
d_call: TRBD1
cdr3_nt: TGTGCCAGCAGTTACGGACAGGCGACCTACGAGCAGTACTTC
cdr3_aa: CASSYGQATYEQYF

v_call: TRBV6-5
j_call: TRBJ2-7
clone_size: NA
d_call: NA
cdr3_nt: TGTGCCAGCAGATCGCCGGGCCTCTACGAGCAGTACTTC
cdr3_aa: CASRSPGLYEQYF

v_call: TRBV20-1
j_call: TRBJ2-5
clone_size: NA
d_call: NA
cdr3_nt: TGCAGTGCTAGTGGGCCCCCCGGAGCCCAGTACTTC
cdr3_aa: CSASGPPGAQYF

v_call: TRBV9
j_call: TRBJ2-2
clone_size: NA
d_call: NA
cdr3_nt: TGTGCCAGCAGCCCAACGGGGAGCAGAAACGGGGAGCTGTTTTTT
cdr3_aa: CASSPTGSRNGELFF

v_call: TRBV10-3
j_call: TRBJ2-4
clone_size: NA
d_call: TRBD2
cdr3_nt: TGTGCCATCAAGGCAGCGGGAGGAGCCAAAAACATTCAGTACTTC
cdr3_aa: CAIKAAGGAKNIQYF

v_call: TRBV11-1
j_call: TRBJ2-5
clone_size: NA
d_call: NA
cdr3_nt: TGTGCCAGCAGCATTGGGGTACAAGAGACCCAGTACTTC
cdr3_aa: CASSIGVQETQYF

v_call: TRBV9
j_call: TRBJ1-1
clone_size: once
d_call: NA
cdr3_nt: TGTGCCAGCAGCGTAGGGACGGGAGGGTGGAACACTGAAGCTTTCTTT
cdr3_aa: CASSVGTGGWNTEAFF

v_call: TRBV29-1
j_call: TRBJ1-4
clone_size: NA
d_call: TRBD1
cdr3_nt: TGCAGCGCCCAGACAGGGTCCACAACTAATGAAAAACTGTTTTTT
cdr3_aa: CSAQTGSTTNEKLFF

v_call: TRBV2
j_call: TRBJ1-2
clone_size: NA
d_call: TRBD1
cdr3_nt: TGTGCCAGCAGTCCGGGACAGGGGCAGGCCCCGTATGGCTACACCTTC
cdr3_aa: CASSPGQGQAPYGYTF

v_call: TRBV5-1
j_call: TRBJ2-5
clone_size: NA
d_call: TRBD2
cdr3_nt: TGCGCCAGCAGCTTAACTAGCGGGGCTTACGGGGAGACCCAGTACTTC
cdr3_aa: CASSLTSGAYGETQYF

v_call: TRBV7-6
j_call: TRBJ2-7
clone_size: NA
d_call: NA
cdr3_nt: TGTGCCAGCAGCCCCCAGGGGGGTTTCCCCCTGGAGCAGTACTTC
cdr3_aa: CASSPQGGFPLEQYF

v_call: TRBV28
j_call: TRBJ2-1
clone_size: once
d_call: TRBD2
cdr3_nt: TGTGCCAGCAGTTGGCGGGAGGCGCCCAATGAGCAGTTCTTC
cdr3_aa: CASSWREAPNEQFF

v_call: TRBV5-1
j_call: TRBJ1-5
clone_size: NA
d_call: NA
cdr3_nt: TGCGCCAGCAGCTTGGAAGGGGGAGGCCAGCCCCAGCATTTT
cdr3_aa: CASSLEGGGQPQHF